This is a list of T cell receptor beta chains from one sample in a study of T cells after yellow fever vaccination. MiXCR, run by TCRdb on the 5' RACE reads, gives a single entry per CDR3 protein. The profile shows 340,000 or so distinct CDR3 sequences, around 12% of them singletons. This sample comprised CD4+ T cells sorted from PBMCs, obtained 15 days after the yellow fever booster vaccination. The receptors derive from a man aged 18 to 30 who received the YFV17D yellow fever vaccine. CDR3s leave out the opening cysteine and the closing phenylalanine or tryptophan. Clone size is stated in some rows and not others, as once, few, many or a class when expanded.

>TRBV29-1|TRBJ2-5|many
SVERGGRVQETQY
>TRBV11-2|TRBJ2-1|few
ASRQGAYNEQF
>TRBV9|TRBJ1-5|-
ASGRQGNQPQH
>TRBV7-9|TRBJ1-2|-
ASSSPIGGYGYT
>TRBV6-1|TRBJ1-5|few
ASSTIGGQPQH
>TRBV5-1|TRBJ2-5|-
ASSWGASGFQETQY
>TRBV12-3/TRBV12-4|TRBJ2-5|-
ASSFGGAAQETQY
>TRBV7-2|TRBJ2-3|many
ASSPLVDTQY
>TRBV9|TRBJ1-4|many
ASSTQGTNEKLF
>TRBV6-5|TRBJ2-3|-
ASSSRGATDTQY
>TRBV7-3|TRBJ2-2|-
ASSPDRTYTGELF
>TRBV9|TRBJ2-3|few
ASNLGATDTQY
>TRBV27|TRBJ1-1|few
ASARGQNTEAF
>TRBV7-7|TRBJ2-5|few
ASSPRPGGETQY
>TRBV7-6|TRBJ1-1|many
ASSSRGQKAF
>TRBV29-1|TRBJ1-5|medium-sized
SVADGVLGNQPQH
>TRBV7-9|TRBJ1-1|few
ASSFSQGGEAF
>TRBV4-3|TRBJ1-2|-
ASSPFGGADYGYT
>TRBV12-3/TRBV12-4|TRBJ1-2|-
ASSPNRGLHGGYT